Below, 16 T cell receptor beta chains from the same sample are listed, as sequenced in a study of blood T cell repertoires in COVID-19. Clones were read by immunoSEQ multiplex PCR, and TCRdb kept only the in-frame ones, dropping some. The sample holds 50,000 to 70,000 clones, 79% seen once. Sequencing was carried out using peripheral blood. These receptors were taken from a man aged 55 to 70 with acute or convalescent COVID-19.

The CDR3 DNA reads TGTGCCAGCAGTCCCGGGACTGAAGCTTTCTTT. Protein sequence: CASSPGTEAFF. The V and J genes are TRBV6-6 and TRBJ1-1; D is undetermined. The CDR3 runs to 11 residues. V was cut by 5 bases and J by 5 bases, with 6 bases left in between. From germline, CDR1 is MNHNY and CDR2 SVGAGI (reference sequence).

V and J are TRBV24-1 and TRBJ1-4, with D possibly being TRBD1 (5 bases). Looked up from germline, CDR1 is KGHDR and CDR2 is SFDVKD. The CDR3 loop spans 15 amino acids. Between the trimmed V and J ends, which lost 2 bases and 5 bases, there was a span of 11 bases. This CDR3 is CATSDSGGENEKLFF. In nucleotides, the CDR3 is TGTGCCACCAGTGATTCCGGGGGAGAGAATGAAAAACTGTTTTTT.

This sequence joins TRBV19 and TRBJ1-1; D may be TRBD1 (6 bases). The germline CDR1 and CDR2 sequences are LNHDA and SQIVND (reference sequence). There are 13 residues in the CDR3. The V and J ends lost 5 bases and 6 bases respectively, with 13 bases between them. The DNA for the CDR3 is TGTGCCAGTAGTGGGCACAGGGTACCTGAAGCTTTCTTT. Translating it yields CASSGHRVPEAFF.

This sequence joins TRBV28 and TRBJ1-4; no reliable D call. V was shortened by 5 bases and J by 5 bases, with 9 bases between the two germline ends. The CDR3 is 13 amino acids. Germline-derived CDR1 and CDR2 are MDHEN and SYDVKM. CDR3 DNA sequence: TGTGCCAGCAGTCGAGCCCTGAATGAAAAACTGTTTTTT. This translates into CASSRALNEKLFF.

A word on this clone: No conserved phenylalanine or tryptophan ends this CDR3, so it is likely a read error. It is unclear where the CDR3 begins or ends on the DNA, so no DNA is shown, and the CDR3 is as TCRdb lists it. V gene TRBV29-1 combines with J gene TRBJ2-7; the table assigns TRBD2, which was not confirmed against the DNA. The CDR3 adds up to 9 amino acids, both ends counted. CDR1 and CDR2 (germline): SQVTM, ANQGSEA. CDR3: CSVEPGSPP.

The rearrangement uses TRBV28 and TRBJ2-7; tentative D call: TRBD1 (5 bases). Germline values: CDR1 MDHEN, CDR2 SYDVKM. This CDR3 has 13 amino acids. V was cut by 7 bases and J by 7 bases, with 17 bases left in between. CDR3 region: CASKGESISEQYF. The CDR3 nucleotides are TGTGCCAGCAAAGGGGAATCAATCTCAGAGCAGTACTTC.

The rearrangement joins TRBV25-1 to TRBJ1-1; 9 bases match TRBD1. There are 17 residues in the CDR3. Trimming removed 4 bases from V and 3 bases from J; junction bases left unmatched: 12. Germline values: CDR1 MGHDK, CDR2 SYGVNS. The CDR3 bases are TGTGCCAGCAGTGGTTACAGGGGGCAGATGTTGGACACTGAAGCTTTCTTT. This sequence encodes CASSGYRGQMLDTEAFF.

This chain uses TRBV16 with TRBJ2-1; no definite D call. Trimming removed 0 bases at V and 7 bases at J, with 7 bases between. The CDR3 length is 13 residues. Germline V CDR1 and CDR2: KGHSY, FQNENV. In DNA, the CDR3 is TGTGCCAGCAGCCAATCGGTGGAGAATGAGCAGTTCTTC. This encodes CASSQSVENEQFF.

This chain joins TRBV6-2 or TRBV6-3 and TRBJ2-7; a weak D match, TRBD1 (6 bases). V was clipped by 6 bases and J by 3 bases, with 15 bases between them. The V gene's germline CDR1 is MNHEY and CDR2 SVGEGT. The CDR3 has 14 residues. CDR3 sequence: CASSPPGTIYEQYF. The CDR3 nucleotides are TGTGCCAGCAGCCCGCCTGGGACAATCTACGAGCAGTACTTC.

A single count supports this clone. The chain couples TRBV4-3 to TRBJ1-1; possible D gene TRBD1, 6 bases. V was pared by 2 bases and J by 1 base, with 14 bases between. This CDR3 spans 16 amino acids. The germline CDR1 and CDR2 sequences are LGHNA and YSLEER. The CDR3 coding sequence is TGCGCCAGCAGCCAACGCTGGCAGGGGACGAACACTGAAGCTTTCTTT. Encoded protein: CASSQRWQGTNTEAFF.

The J gene is TRBJ1-5, the V gene TRBV2; D call uncertain. The CDR3 has 13 amino acids. Germline loops: CDR1 SNHLY, CDR2 FYNNEI. V lost 6 bases, J lost 1 base, and 7 bases lay in between. CDR3 region: CASSRGSNQPQHF. CDR3 DNA: TGTGCCAGCAGCCGAGGGAGCAATCAGCCCCAGCATTTT.

CDR3 protein: CASSTGRGANEQFF. The CDR3 DNA reads as TGTGCCAGCTCAACGGGGAGGGGGGCGAATGAGCAGTTCTTC. The rearrangement uses TRBV18 and TRBJ2-1; D may be TRBD2 (7 bases). The V gene lost 5 bases and the J gene lost 7 bases, with 15 bases spanning the gap. CDR1 and CDR2 (germline): KGHSH, LQKENI. The CDR3 is 14 amino acids.

This clone showed up just once. V gene TRBV19 combines with J gene TRBJ2-7, with D perhaps TRBD1 (5 bases). CDR1 and CDR2 (germline): LNHDA, SQIVND (reference sequence). V was shortened by 8 bases and J by 3 bases, with 14 bases between the two germline ends. The CDR3 has 13 residues. The CDR3 nucleotides read TGTGCCAGTGGACACGGGTTTTACTACGAGCAGTACTTC. It yields the protein CASGHGFYYEQYF.

Concerning this clone: The same CDR3 arises from other DNA sequences in this sample as well. DNA for the CDR3: TGTGCCAGCAGTCTAGCGGGAGTGGGCTACAATGAGCAGTTCTTC. Encoded protein: CASSLAGVGYNEQFF. The chain recombines TRBV9 with TRBJ2-1; 10 bases fit TRBD2. Trimming took 5 bases from V and 3 from J; bases not matched to a gene: 5. This CDR3 spans 15 amino acids. The germline gives CDR1 SGDLS, CDR2 YYNGEE.

The V call is TRBV7-3, the J call TRBJ2-1, with 7 bases that match TRBD2. Trimming removed 5 bases from V and 6 bases from J; junction bases left unmatched: 7. Per germline, CDR1 SGHTA and CDR2 FQGTGA. There are 14 residues in the CDR3. Here the CDR3 DNA reads TGTGCCAGCAGCCCCGGGTCTAGCGGCAATGAGCAGTTCTTC. It is translated as CASSPGSSGNEQFF.

This chain links TRBV3-1 (or the pseudogene TRBV3-2) with TRBJ2-1; the match to TRBD2 covers 7 bases. The CDR3 is 15 amino acids. The germline V gene encodes CDR1 LGHDT and CDR2 YNNKEL (reference sequence). With 0 bases clipped from V and 8 bases from J, the junction kept 7 bases outside the gene matches. The CDR3 loop reads CASSQDWRERHEQFF. The CDR3 DNA reads TGTGCCAGCAGCCAAGACTGGCGGGAGAGGCATGAGCAGTTCTTC.